Given below is one TCR beta chain in context. The antigen it binds to is not known. TCRdb names NextSeq 550 as the instrument used. The Human TCR Profiling Kit (MiLaboratory) was used to make UMI-labeled 5' RACE TRB cDNA libraries. The full amount of extracted RNA was used for cDNA synthesis, and the full amount of resulting cDNA was used for PCR amplification. The libraries were made side by side, with each library going through the same number of PCR cycles. Concerning the study's data processing: About 52,000 +/- 9,100 unique UMI-labeled TRB cDNA molecules per library were extracted with MIGEC and MiXCR, with at least two reads per UMI required. An average of approximately 40,000 +/- 10,000 functional in-frame TRB CDR3 nucleotide clonotypes without stop codons was found per library. After downsampling to 5000 UMI-labeled TRB molecules per sample, diversity metrics such as normalized Shannon-Wiener and Chao1 were calculated in VDJtools. VDJtools was used to calculate clonotype-size-weighted physicochemical properties of the central five CDR3 residues, namely interaction energy, strength, volume and Kidera factor 4. After TCRdb reprocessed the reads, each CDR3 protein sequence was kept as one row, without DNA. TCRdb's processing, not the authors' own work, is the source of the V and J calls. This specimen's table enumerates about 130,000 distinct CDR3 sequences. About 0.44% of the sample rests with the top ten.

For each CD8+ T cell subset, flow sorting was done in triplicate, and roughly 330,000 cells per subset went directly into RLT lysis buffer. To exclude memory contaminants, naive CD8+ T cells were stringently defined as CD45RO-CCR7+CD27+CD95-. Peripheral blood mononuclear cells were isolated from buffy coats by standard density gradient centrifugation. A FACSAria III was used to flow-sort naive CXCR3-negative and CXCR3-positive CD8+ T cells. An RNeasy Mini Kit was used to extract total RNA from the sorted cells. The data were obtained in a study of CXCR3-negative and CXCR3-positive naive CD8 T cells (dated by TCRdb to the late 2010s). Context from the whole study: About 135 million TRB reads were obtained in total, roughly 1.5 +/- 0.3 million reads per library. The diversity and physicochemical repertoire analyses included fewer than twelve donors pooled from two independent experiments. The TRBV-TRBJ cluster analysis covered naive subsets from about 5 donors and memory cells from 3 donors.

Paper-wide results and their limitations: Both naive subsets had comparably high repertoire diversity, while memory CD8+ T cells had much lower repertoire diversity. CXCR3 expression partially decreased after cryopreservation, so most assays used freshly isolated PBMCs. Surface CD5, linked to self-reactivity in mice, was comparable between naive subsets; TCR interaction strength was therefore also inferred from TRB CDR3 physicochemical properties. Similar TRBV-TRBJ usage was shown by naive CXCR3-negative and CXCR3-positive cells from the same donor, whereas distinct patterns were shown by memory cells. TRB CDR3s from CXCR3-positive naive cells showed higher hydrophobicity (lower Kidera factor 4), lower energy, and higher strength and volume indices than CXCR3-negative naive cells.

There are 15 amino acids in the CDR3, from cysteine to phenylalanine inclusive. The DNA is not on file. The germline V gene supplies CDR1 SGHVS and CDR2 FNYEAQ. The sequence was collected from a human donor in good health. Some clones in this sample may be carry-over from other donors' samples. The specimen was naive CXCR3- CD8+ T cells from blood. What this sample's cell subset or site label stands for: CD45RO-CCR7+CD27+CD95- naive CD8+ T cells lacking CXCR3 (TNR3-). The chain was built from TRBV7-6 and TRBJ2-5. The CDR3 region: CASSLEVELFDEQFF.